This TCR beta chain was retrieved from a study of T cell responses to AZD1222 COVID-19 vaccine. Whole-study results and caveats: The span of vaccine-associated CD4 TCRs extended across spike, with dominance at 160-218 and 743-854. Clonal diversity was possibly underestimated; the donors were predominantly white British and more often female.

CDR3 length equals 15 residues. Germline V gives CDR1 MGHDK, CDR2 SYGVNS. V gave up 2 bases and J gave up 5 bases, with 10 bases separating them. Points on this clone: Its antigen is unknown.

Only in-frame clones appear in the TCRdb table, and some are missing; sequencing was by immunoSEQ multiplex PCR. The table shows tens of thousands of clones, with 85% to 90% occurring only once. The sample consisted of peripheral blood, taken on day 0 of AZD1222 vaccination. This chain joins TRBV25-1 and TRBJ1-6; D is perhaps TRBD1 (6 bases). The clonotype originates from an adult in good health. The CDR3 nucleotides are TGTGCCAGCAGTGAACGGGGGGCGGATAATTCACCCCTCCACTTT. This sequence encodes CASSERGADNSPLHF.